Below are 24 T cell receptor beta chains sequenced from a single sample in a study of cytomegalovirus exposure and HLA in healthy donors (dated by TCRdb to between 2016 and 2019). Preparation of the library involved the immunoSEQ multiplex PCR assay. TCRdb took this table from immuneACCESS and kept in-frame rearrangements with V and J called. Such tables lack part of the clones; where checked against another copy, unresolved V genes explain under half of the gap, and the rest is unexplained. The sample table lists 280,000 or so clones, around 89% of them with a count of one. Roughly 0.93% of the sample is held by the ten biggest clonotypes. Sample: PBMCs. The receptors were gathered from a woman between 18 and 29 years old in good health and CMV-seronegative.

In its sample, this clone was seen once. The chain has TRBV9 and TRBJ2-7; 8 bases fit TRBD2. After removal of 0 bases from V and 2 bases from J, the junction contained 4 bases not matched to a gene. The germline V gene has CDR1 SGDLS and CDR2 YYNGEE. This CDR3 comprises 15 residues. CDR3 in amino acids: CASSVGHSGAYEQYF. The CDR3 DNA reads TGTGCCAGCAGCGTAGGACATAGCGGGGCCTACGAGCAGTACTTC. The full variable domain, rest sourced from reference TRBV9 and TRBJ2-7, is DSGVTQTPKHLITATGQRVTLRCSPRSGDLSVYWYQQSLDQGLQFLIQYYNGEERAKGNILERFSAQQFPDLHSELNLSSLELGDSALYFCASSVGHSGAYEQYFGPGTRLTVT.

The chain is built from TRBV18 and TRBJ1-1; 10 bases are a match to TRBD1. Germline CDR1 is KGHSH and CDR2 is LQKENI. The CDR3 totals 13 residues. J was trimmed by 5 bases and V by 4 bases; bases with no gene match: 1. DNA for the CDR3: TGTGCCAGCTCACGGGACAGGGGTACTGAAGCTTTCTTT. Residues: CASSRDRGTEAFF.

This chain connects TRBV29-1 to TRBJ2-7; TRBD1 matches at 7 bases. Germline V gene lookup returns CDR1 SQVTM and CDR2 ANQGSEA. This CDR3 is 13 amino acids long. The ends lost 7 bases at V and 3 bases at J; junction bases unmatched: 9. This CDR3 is CSALGQDYYEQYF. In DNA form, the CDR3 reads TGCAGCGCCCTCGGACAGGATTACTACGAGCAGTACTTC.

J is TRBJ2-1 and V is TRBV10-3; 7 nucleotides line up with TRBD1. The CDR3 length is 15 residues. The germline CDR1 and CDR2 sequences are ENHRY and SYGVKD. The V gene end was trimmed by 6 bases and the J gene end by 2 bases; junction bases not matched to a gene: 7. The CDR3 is CAIRDSTGTYNEQFF. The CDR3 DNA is TGTGCCATCAGAGACTCGACAGGGACCTACAATGAGCAGTTCTTC.

In nucleotides, the CDR3 is TGTGCCAGCAGCTGGACTAGCGGGAGGGCCGGATTTAGGGAGCAGTACTTC. Amino acid sequence: CASSWTSGRAGFREQYF. V and J are TRBV7-6 and TRBJ2-7; 15 bases line up with TRBD2. V trimming: 4 bases; J trimming: 7 bases; junction bases outside the gene matches: 11. CDR3 size: 17 residues. Per the germline V gene, CDR1 is SGHVS and CDR2 is FNYEAQ.

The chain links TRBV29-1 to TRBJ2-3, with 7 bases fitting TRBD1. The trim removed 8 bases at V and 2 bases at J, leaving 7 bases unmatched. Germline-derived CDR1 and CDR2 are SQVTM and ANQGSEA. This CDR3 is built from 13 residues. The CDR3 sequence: CSISQGDTDTQYF. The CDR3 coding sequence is TGCAGCATATCCCAGGGGGACACAGATACGCAGTATTTT.

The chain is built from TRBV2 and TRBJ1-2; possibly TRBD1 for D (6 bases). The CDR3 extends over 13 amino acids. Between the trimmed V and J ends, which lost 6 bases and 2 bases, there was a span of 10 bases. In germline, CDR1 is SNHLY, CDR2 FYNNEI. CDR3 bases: TGTGCCAGCAGGAAGGACAGAAACTATGGCTACACCTTC. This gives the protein CASRKDRNYGYTF.

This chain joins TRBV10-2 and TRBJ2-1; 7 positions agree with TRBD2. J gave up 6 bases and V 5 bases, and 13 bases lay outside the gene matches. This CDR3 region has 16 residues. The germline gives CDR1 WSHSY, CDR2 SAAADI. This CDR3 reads CASSRTGRELANEQFF. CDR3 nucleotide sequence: TGCGCCAGCAGTCGGACGGGGCGGGAGCTTGCCAATGAGCAGTTCTTC.

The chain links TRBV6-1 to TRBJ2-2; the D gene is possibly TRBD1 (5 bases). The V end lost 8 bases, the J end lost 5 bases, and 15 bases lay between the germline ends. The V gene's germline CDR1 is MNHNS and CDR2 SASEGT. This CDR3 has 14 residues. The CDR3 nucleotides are TGTGCCAGCCCCGAGGAAGGGGATACCGGGGAGCTGTTTTTT. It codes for CASPEEGDTGELFF.

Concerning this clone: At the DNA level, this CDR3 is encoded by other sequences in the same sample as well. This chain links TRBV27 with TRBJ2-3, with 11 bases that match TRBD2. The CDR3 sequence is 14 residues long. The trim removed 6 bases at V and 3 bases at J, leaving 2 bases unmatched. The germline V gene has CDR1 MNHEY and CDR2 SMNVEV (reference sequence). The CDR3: CASSPSGRTDTQYF. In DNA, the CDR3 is TGTGCCAGCAGCCCTAGCGGGAGGACAGATACGCAGTATTTT.

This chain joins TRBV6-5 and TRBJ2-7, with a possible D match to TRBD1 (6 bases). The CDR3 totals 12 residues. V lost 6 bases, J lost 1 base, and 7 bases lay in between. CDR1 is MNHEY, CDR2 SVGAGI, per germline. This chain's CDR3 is CASRGQSYEQYF. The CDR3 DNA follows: TGTGCCAGCAGAGGACAGTCCTACGAGCAGTACTTC.

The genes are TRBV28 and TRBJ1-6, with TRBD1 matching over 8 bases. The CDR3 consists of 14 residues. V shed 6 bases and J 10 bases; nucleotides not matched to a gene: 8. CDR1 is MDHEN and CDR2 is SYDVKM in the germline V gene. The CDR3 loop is CASSLTGVGSPLHF. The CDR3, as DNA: TGTGCCAGCAGCCTGACAGGGGTTGGGTCACCCCTCCACTTT.

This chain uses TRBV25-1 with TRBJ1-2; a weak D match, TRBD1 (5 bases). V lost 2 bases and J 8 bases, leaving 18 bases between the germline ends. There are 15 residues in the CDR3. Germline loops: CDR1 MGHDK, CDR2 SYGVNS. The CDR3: CASSESLQVAGGYTF. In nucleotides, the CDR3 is TGTGCCAGCAGTGAAAGTCTACAGGTAGCAGGGGGCTACACCTTC.

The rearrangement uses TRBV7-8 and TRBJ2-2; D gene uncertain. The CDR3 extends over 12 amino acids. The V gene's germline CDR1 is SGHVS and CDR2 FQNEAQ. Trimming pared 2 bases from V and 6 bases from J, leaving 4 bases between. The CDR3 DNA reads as TGTGCCAGCAGCTTATCATCCGGGGAGCTGTTTTTT. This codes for CASSLSSGELFF.

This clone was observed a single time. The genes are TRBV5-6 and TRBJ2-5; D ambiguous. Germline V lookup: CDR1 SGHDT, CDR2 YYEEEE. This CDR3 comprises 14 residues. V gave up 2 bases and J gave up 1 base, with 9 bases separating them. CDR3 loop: CASSFQVIQETQYF. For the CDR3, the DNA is TGTGCCAGCAGCTTCCAGGTAATCCAAGAGACCCAGTACTTC. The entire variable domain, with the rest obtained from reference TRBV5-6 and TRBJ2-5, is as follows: DAGVTQSPTHLIKTRGQQVTLRCSPKSGHDTVSWYQQALGQGPQFIFQYYEEEERQRGNFPDRFSGHQFPNYSSELNVNALLLGDSALYLCASSFQVIQETQYFGPGTRLLVL.

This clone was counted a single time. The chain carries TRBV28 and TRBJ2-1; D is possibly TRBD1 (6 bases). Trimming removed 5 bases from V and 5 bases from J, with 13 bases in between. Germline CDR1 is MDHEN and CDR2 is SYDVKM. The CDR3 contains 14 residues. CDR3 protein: CASSQTQGDNEQFF. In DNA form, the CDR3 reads TGTGCCAGCAGTCAAACACAGGGCGACAATGAGCAGTTCTTC.

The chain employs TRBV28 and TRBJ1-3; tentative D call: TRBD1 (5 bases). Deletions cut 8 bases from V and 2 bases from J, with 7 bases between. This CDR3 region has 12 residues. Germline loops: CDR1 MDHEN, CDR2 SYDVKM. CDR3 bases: TGTGCCAGCGTGGGGCCTGGAAACACCATATATTTT. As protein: CASVGPGNTIYF.

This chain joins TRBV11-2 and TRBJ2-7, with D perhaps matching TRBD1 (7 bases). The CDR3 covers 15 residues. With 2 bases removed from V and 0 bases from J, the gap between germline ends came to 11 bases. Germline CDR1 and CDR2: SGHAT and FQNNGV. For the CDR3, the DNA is TGTGCCAGCAGCTTATTCCAGGGGGGCTCCTACGAGCAGTACTTC. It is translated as CASSLFQGGSYEQYF.

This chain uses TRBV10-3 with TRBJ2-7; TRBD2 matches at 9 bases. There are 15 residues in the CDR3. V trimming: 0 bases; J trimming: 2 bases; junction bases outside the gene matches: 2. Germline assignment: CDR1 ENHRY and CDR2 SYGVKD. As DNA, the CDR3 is TGTGCCATCAGTGAGTCGGCTAGCGGGACCTACGAGCAGTACTTC. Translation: CAISESASGTYEQYF.

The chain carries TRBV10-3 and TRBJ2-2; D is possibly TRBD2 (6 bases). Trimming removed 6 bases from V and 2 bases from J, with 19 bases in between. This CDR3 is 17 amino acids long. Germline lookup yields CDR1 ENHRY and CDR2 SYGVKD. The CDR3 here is CAIRITKSGSNTGELFF. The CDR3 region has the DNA TGTGCCATCAGGATTACTAAGAGCGGGTCTAACACCGGGGAGCTGTTTTTT.

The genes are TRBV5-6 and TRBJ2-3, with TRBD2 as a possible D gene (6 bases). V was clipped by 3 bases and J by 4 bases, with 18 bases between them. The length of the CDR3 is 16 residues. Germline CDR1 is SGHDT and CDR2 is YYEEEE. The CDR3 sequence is CASSYTPGLGADTQYF. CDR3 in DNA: TGTGCCAGCAGCTATACTCCGGGACTCGGGGCAGATACGCAGTATTTT.

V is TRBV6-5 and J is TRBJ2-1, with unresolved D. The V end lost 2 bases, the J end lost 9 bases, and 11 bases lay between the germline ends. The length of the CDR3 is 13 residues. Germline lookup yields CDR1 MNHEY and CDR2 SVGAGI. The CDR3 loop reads CASSYMGSGEQFF. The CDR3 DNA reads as TGTGCCAGCAGTTACATGGGTTCGGGTGAGCAGTTCTTC.

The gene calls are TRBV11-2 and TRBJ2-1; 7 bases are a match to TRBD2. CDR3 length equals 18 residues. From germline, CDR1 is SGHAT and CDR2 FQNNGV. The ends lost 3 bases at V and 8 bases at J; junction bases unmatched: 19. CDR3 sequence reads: CASSFGFQRGLRVDEQFF. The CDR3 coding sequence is TGTGCCAGCAGCTTCGGTTTCCAGCGGGGACTTCGCGTGGATGAGCAGTTCTTC.

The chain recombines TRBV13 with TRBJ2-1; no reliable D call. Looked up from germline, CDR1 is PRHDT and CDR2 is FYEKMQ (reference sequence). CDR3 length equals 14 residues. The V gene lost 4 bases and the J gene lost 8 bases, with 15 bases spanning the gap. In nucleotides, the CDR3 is TGTGCCAGCAGCTCGTTCAGATTGGTGGATGAGCAGTTCTTC. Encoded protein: CASSSFRLVDEQFF.